This T cell receptor beta chain stems from a study of identical twins. Whole-study findings and limits: Possibly, invariant MAIT and iNKT cells partly confounded zero-insertion analyses. Modeled out-of-frame TCR alpha sharing in monozygotic twins fell below observed levels.

Germline loops: CDR1 SGDLS, CDR2 YYNGEE. The CDR3 contains 14 residues. V was pared by 1 base and J by 1 base, with 7 bases between. It was template switching that added a universal primer site, and there were unique molecular identifiers on the cDNA. TCRdb re-derived calls from the 5' RACE reads in MiXCR, one entry per CDR3 protein. The repertoire consists of about 500,000 distinct CDR3 sequences, with roughly 13% occurring once and the leading ten covering approximately 1%. This clonotype occurred a few times. Its matching antigen is unknown. This same sample was also part of a study on yellow fever vaccine responses in identical twins.

Sample: CD4+ T cells sorted from blood. V gene TRBV9 combines with J gene TRBJ2-3; no firm D call. The clonotype comes from a woman aged 18-30 years in good health. CDR3 DNA: TGTGCCAGCAGCGTACAGGTGGGCACAGATACGCAGTATTTT. Protein sequence: CASSVQVGTDTQYF.